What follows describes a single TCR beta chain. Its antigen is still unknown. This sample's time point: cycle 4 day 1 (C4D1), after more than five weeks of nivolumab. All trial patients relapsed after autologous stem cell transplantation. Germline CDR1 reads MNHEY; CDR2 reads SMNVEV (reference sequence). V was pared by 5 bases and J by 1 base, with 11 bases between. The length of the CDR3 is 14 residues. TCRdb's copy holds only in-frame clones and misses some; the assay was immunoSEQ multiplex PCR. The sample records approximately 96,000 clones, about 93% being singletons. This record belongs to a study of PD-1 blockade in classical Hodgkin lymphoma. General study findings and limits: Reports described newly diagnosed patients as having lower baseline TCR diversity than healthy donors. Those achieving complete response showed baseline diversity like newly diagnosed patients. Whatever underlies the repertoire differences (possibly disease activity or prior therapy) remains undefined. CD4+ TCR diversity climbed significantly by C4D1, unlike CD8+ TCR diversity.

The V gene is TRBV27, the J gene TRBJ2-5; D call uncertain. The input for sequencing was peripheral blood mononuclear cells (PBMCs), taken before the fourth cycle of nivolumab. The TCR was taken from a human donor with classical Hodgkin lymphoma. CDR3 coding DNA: TGTGCCAGCAGTCCGACCCCCCTCCAAGAGACCCAGTACTTC. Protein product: CASSPTPLQETQYF.